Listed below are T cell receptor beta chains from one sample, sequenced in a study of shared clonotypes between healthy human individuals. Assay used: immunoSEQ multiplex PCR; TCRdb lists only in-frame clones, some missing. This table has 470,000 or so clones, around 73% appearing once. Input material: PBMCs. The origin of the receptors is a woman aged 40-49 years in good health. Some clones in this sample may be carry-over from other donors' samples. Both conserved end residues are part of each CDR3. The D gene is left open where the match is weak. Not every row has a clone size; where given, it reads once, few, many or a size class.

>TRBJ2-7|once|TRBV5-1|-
TGCGCCAGCAGCTTGGTCGGCTCGGGGATCTACGAGCAGTACTTC
CASSLVGSGIYEQYF
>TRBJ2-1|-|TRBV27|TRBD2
TGTGCCAGCAGTCCGATAAGCGGGAGGGCCGGAAATGAGCAGTTCTTC
CASSPISGRAGNEQFF
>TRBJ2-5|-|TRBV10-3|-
TGTGCCATCAGCGGACAGCAAGAGACCCAGTACTTC
CAISGQQETQYF
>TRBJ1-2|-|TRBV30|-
TGTGCCTGGAGTGTGGACCGATACTATGGCTACACCTTC
CAWSVDRYYGYTF
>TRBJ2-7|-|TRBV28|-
TGTGCCAGCAGTTTACAGTACTACGAGCAGTACTTC
CASSLQYYEQYF
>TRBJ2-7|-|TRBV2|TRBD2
TGTGCCAGCAGTCCCGGGGAGCGGGATAGCTACGAGCAGTACTTC
CASSPGERDSYEQYF
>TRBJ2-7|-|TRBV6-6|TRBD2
TGTGCCAGCAGTTACTCGCGCCTAGCGGGGTCCGAGCAGTACTTC
CASSYSRLAGSEQYF
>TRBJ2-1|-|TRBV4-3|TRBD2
TGCGCCAGCAGCCAAGAGGCGGGACTAGCGGGCAATGAGCAGTTCTTC
CASSQEAGLAGNEQFF
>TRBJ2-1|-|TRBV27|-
TGTGCCAGCAGCCCGAGGACCGGACTTTTTCTGGGGGAGCAGTTCTTC
CASSPRTGLFLGEQFF
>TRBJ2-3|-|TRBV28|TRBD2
TGTGCCAGCAGTTTCCGGCTAGCGGGCACAGATACGCAGTATTTT
CASSFRLAGTDTQYF
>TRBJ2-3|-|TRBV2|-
TGTGCCAGCAGTGAACATCTGTCCGGGGTAGATACGCAGTATTTT
CASSEHLSGVDTQYF
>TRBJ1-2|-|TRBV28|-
TGTGCCAGCAGTTCACCGTATGGCTACACCTTC
CASSSPYGYTF
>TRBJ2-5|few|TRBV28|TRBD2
TGTGCCAGCAGTCCTACTAGCGGGACACGAGAGACCCAGTACTTC
CASSPTSGTRETQYF
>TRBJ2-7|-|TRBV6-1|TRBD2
TGTGCCAGCATTAGAAGCGGACTAGGGATGTACGAGCAGTACTTC
CASIRSGLGMYEQYF
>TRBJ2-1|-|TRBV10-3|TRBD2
TGTGCCATCAGTGAGGGGCGGGAGGACTACAATGAGCAGTTCTTC
CAISEGREDYNEQFF
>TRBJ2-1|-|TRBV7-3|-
TGTGCCAGCAGCTTAGACCGGGCCAATGAGCAGTTCTTC
CASSLDRANEQFF
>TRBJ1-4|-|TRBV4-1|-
TGCGCCAGCAGCCACCACAATGAAAAACTGTTTTTT
CASSHHNEKLFF
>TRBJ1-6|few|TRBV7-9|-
TGTGCCAGCAGCTTAGATAATTCACCCCTCCACTTT
CASSLDNSPLHF
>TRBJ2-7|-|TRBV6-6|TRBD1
TGTGCCAGCAGTTACTCCGGACAGGATAACTCCTACGAGCAGTACTTC
CASSYSGQDNSYEQYF
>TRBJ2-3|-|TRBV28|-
TGTGCCAGCAGTTCTCCGATGGCAGGGTTATCGTATTTT
CASSSPMAGLSYF
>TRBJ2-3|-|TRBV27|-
TGTGCCAGCAGTTTAATCGGGGGAGTCCGAATCACAGATACGCAGTATTTT
CASSLIGGVRITDTQYF
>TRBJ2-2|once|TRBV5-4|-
TGTGCCAGCAGCTTGGTACAGGGCACCGGGGAGCTGTTTTTT
CASSLVQGTGELFF
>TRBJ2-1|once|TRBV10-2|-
TGCGCCAGCAGTGAGTCTGGGGACTACAATGAGCAGTTCTTC
CASSESGDYNEQFF
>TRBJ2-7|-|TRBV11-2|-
TGTGCCAGCAACATAGTAGGGGGAGAATACGAGCAGTACTTC
CASNIVGGEYEQYF
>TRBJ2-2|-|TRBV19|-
TGTGCCAGTAGTGAAACATGGGTCAAGAACACCGGGGAGCTGTTTTTT
CASSETWVKNTGELFF
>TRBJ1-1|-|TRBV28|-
TGTGCCAGCAGTCCAGGGATAACTGAAGCTTTCTTT
CASSPGITEAFF
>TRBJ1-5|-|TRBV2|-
TGTGCCAGCAGTGAAGGCCGTGTTAACAATCAGCCCCAGCATTTT
CASSEGRVNNQPQHF
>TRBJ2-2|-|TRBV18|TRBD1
TGTGCCAGCTCACCTGGGACAGGGGACGCCGGGGAGCTGTTTTTT
CASSPGTGDAGELFF
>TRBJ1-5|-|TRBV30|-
TGTGCCTGGGCCGACGGGAGCAATCAGCCCCAGCATTTT
CAWADGSNQPQHF
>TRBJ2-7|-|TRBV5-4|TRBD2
TGTGCCAGCAGCTTGGGGATAGCGGGAGGGATTTACGAGCAGTACTTC
CASSLGIAGGIYEQYF
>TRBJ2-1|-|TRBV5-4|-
TGTGCCAGCAGCTTGTCAGCGGACTCCTACAATGAGCAGTTCTTC
CASSLSADSYNEQFF
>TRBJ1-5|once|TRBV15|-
TGTGCCACCAAACCGGGACACCTGAGCAATCAGCCCCAGCATTTT
CATKPGHLSNQPQHF
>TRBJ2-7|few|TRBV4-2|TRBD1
TGTGCCAGCAGCTTAGGCGGACAGGCGGACGAGCAGTACTTC
CASSLGGQADEQYF
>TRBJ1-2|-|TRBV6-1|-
TGTGCCAGCAGTGAGGACACATTACTCTATGGCTACACCTTC
CASSEDTLLYGYTF
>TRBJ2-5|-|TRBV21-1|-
TGTGCCAGCAGCAAACCGGCCCGGACAGGGGAAGAGACCCAGTACTTC
CASSKPARTGEETQYF
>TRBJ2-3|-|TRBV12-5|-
TGTGCTAGTGGCCCCGGAGGGAGCACAGATACGCAGTATTTT
CASGPGGSTDTQYF
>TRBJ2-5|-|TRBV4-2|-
TGTGCCAGCAGCCAAGAGGGTCAAGCAGGAGAGACCCAGTACTTC
CASSQEGQAGETQYF
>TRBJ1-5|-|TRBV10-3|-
TGTGCCATCAGTGAAAGGAATCAGCCCCAGCATTTT
CAISERNQPQHF
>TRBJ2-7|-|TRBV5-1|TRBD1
TGCGCCAGCAGACGGGACAGGCAATACGAGCAGTACTTC
CASRRDRQYEQYF